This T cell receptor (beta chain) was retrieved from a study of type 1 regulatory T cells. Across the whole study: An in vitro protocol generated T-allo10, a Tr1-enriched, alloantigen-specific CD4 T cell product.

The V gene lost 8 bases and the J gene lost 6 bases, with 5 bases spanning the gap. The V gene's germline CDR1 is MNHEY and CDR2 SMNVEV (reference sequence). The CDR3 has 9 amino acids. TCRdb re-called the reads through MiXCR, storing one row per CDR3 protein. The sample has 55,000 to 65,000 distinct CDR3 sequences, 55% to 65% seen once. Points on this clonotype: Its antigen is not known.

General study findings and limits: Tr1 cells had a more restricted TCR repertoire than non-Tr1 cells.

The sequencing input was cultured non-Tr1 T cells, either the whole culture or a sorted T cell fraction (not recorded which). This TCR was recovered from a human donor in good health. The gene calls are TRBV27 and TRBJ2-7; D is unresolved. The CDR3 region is CASPTEQYF. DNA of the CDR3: TGTGCCAGCCCGACCGAGCAGTACTTC.